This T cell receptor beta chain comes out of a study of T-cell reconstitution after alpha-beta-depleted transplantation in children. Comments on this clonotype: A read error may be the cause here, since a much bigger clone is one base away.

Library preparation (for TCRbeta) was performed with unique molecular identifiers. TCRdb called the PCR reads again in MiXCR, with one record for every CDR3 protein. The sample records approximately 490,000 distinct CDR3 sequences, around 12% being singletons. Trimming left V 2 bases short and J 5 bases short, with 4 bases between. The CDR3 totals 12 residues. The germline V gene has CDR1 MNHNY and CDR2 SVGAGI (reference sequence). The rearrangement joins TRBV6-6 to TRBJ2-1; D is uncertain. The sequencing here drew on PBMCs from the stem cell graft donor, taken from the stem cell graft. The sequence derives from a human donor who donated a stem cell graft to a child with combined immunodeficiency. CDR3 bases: TGTGCCAGCAGTTACGTCGACAATGAGCAGTTCTTC. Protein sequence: CASSYVDNEQFF.